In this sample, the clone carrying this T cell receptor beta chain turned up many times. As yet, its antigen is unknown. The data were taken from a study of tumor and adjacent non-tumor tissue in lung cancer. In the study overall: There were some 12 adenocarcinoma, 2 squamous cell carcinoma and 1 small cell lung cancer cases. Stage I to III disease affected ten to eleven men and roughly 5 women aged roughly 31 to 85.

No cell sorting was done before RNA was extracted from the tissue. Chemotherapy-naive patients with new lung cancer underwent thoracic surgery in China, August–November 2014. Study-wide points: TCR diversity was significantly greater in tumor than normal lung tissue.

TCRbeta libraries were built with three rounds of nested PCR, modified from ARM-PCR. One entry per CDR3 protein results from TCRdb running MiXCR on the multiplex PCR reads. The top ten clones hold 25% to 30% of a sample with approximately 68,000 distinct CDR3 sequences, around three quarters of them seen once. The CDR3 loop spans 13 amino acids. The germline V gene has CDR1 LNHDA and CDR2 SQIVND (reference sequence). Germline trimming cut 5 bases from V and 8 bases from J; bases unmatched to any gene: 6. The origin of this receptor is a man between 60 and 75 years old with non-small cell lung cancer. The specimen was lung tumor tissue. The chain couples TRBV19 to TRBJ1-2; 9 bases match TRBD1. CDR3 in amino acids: CASSRTGVDGYTF. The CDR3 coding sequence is TGTGCCAGTAGTCGGACAGGGGTGGACGGCTACACCTTC.